The table lists the clone carrying this T cell receptor (beta chain) with a few counts. What it binds is not known. There were TCR beta CDR3 regions amplified from RNA transcripts. An initial round of RT-PCR targeting the TCR CDR3 relied on the HTBI primer set. Using its own MiXCR run on the multiplex PCR reads, TCRdb lists one record per CDR3 protein. The table has under 400,000 distinct CDR3 sequences, around a sixth seen once. This sample stems from a study of T cells in Graves' hyperthyroidism and ophthalmopathy. Study-wide context: The blood sample was taken at first diagnosis, before treatment began.

This CDR3 has 14 residues. CDR1 and CDR2 (germline): KGHDR, SFDVKD. Deletions cut 0 bases from V and 2 bases from J, with 3 bases between. Points from the study as a whole: Stable hyperthyroidism was separated from ophthalmopathy by a model based on 13 V-J features.

For Graves' hyperthyroidism to be stable, ophthalmopathy could not progress within 18 months. Uncontrolled infection, other autoimmune disease, pregnancy or lactation barred patients from enrollment. The TCR comes from a man between 25 and 39 years old with Graves' hyperthyroidism. The chain couples TRBV24-1 to TRBJ2-2, with D uncertain. Sample: blood. CDR3 amino acids: CATSDLANTGELFF. In nucleotides, the CDR3 is TGTGCCACCAGTGATTTGGCCAACACCGGGGAGCTGTTTTTT.